This section outlines one T cell receptor (beta chain) sequence together with its context. The target antigen is unknown. The CDR3 is 15 residues long. Trimming at V came to 1 base and at J to 5 bases, leaving 8 bases not matched to a gene. CDR1 is MGHRA, CDR2 YSYEKL, per germline. The sample comes from a study of shared clonotypes between healthy human individuals. Regarding the study as a whole: Generation probability values for non-shared clonotypes were lower than those for clonotypes shared by all four donors. It was anticipated that sequencing depth would influence how many clonotypes donors shared.

An assay was performed, and its level was deep. Each replicate PCR on the sorted subsets used approximately 200 ng DNA (around 30,000 T cell genomes). Sequencing used immunoSEQ multiplex PCR; TCRdb keeps in-frame clones, though not all of them. The table has 2 million to 2.5 million clones, approximately 96% seen once. The genes are TRBV4-1 and TRBJ2-7; 7 bases line up with TRBD1. The receptor was isolated from a man younger than 35 in good health. The sample was naive CD4+ T cells sorted from blood. Subset defined: CD45RA+ positively selected. The CDR3 sequence is CASSQGATGLNEQYF. CDR3 DNA: TGCGCCAGCAGCCAAGGCGCGACAGGGCTAAACGAGCAGTACTTC.